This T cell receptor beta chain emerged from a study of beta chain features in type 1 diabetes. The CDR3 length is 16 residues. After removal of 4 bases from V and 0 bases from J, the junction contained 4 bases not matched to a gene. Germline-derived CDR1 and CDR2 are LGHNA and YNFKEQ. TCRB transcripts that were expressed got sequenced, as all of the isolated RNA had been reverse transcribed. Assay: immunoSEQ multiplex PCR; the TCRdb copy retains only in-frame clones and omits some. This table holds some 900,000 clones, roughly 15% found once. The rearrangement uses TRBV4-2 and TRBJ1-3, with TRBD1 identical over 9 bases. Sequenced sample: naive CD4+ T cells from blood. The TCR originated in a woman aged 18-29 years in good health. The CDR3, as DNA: TGTGCCAGCAGCCCGACGGACAGGGGCTCTGGAAACACCATATATTTT. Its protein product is CASSPTDRGSGNTIYF.